This TCR beta chain was retrieved from a study of post-analysis software for immune sequencing data. Study results and caveats: F measure showed strong co-clustering of same-batch samples. Those with multiple sclerosis, the patient group, showed significantly lower normalized Chao1 diversity than controls. TRBV5-6, TRBV5-1 and TRBV20-1 belonged to a set of roughly 5 TRBV segments that were more frequent in patients than controls.

This clonotype was seen ten or more times. Its antigen is currently unknown. The TCR beta cDNA libraries contained unique molecular identifiers. The T cell input of roughly 0.95 to 10 million gave approximately 460,000 cDNA molecules. TCRdb processed the PCR reads anew with MiXCR; each CDR3 protein has one entry. This table holds roughly 570,000 distinct CDR3 sequences, approximately 31% found once. This CDR3 region has 13 residues. Germline values: CDR1 SQVTM, CDR2 ANQGSEA. With 7 bases removed from V and 2 bases from J, the gap between germline ends came to 14 bases. This chain links TRBV29-1 with TRBJ2-5; maybe TRBD1 (6 bases). The sequencing input was blood. This sequence was found in a girl aged 2-17 years with multiple sclerosis. In DNA form, the CDR3 reads TGCAGCGCCGACGGGACACATCAAGAGACCCAGTACTTC. Translation gives CSADGTHQETQYF.